Presented here are 27 T cell receptor beta chains from one specimen sequenced in a study of blood T cell repertoires in COVID-19. Method: immunoSEQ multiplex PCR; TCRdb's copy keeps in-frame clones and lacks some. The repertoire consists of over 150,000 clones, with around 84% occurring once and the leading ten covering roughly 7%. Sample: peripheral blood. Source of these receptors: a man in his fifties with active or convalescent COVID-19.

The chain combines TRBV6-6 with TRBJ1-2; 7 bases map to TRBD1. The junction had 12 bases not matched to a gene; V was cut back by 5 bases and J by 6 bases. CDR3 length: 15 residues. Germline loops: CDR1 MNHNY, CDR2 SVGAGI (reference sequence). In DNA, the CDR3 is TGTGCCAGCAGTCGGACACAGGGGTCGATGAATGGCTACACCTTC. Translating gives CASSRTQGSMNGYTF.

Here the CDR3 DNA reads TGTGCCAGTAGTAGGGGACAGGGGGACACCTACGAGCAGTACTTC. Its translation: CASSRGQGDTYEQYF. V and J are TRBV19 and TRBJ2-7; TRBD1 agrees at 11 bases. The junction had 4 bases not matched to a gene; V was cut back by 4 bases and J by 2 bases. The CDR3 is made up of 15 amino acids. The germline gives CDR1 LNHDA, CDR2 SQIVND (reference sequence). Variable domain in full (rest from reference TRBV19 and TRBJ2-7): DGGITQSPKYLFRKEGQNVTLSCEQNLNHDAMYWYRQDPGQGLRLIYYSQIVNDFQKGDIAEGYSVSREKKESFPLTVTSAQKNPTAFYLCASSRGQGDTYEQYFGPGTRLTVT.

The chain has TRBV24-1 and TRBJ2-3; no reliable D call. This CDR3 region has 19 residues. The V gene's germline CDR1 is KGHDR and CDR2 SFDVKD. V shed 3 bases and J shed 2 bases, with 23 bases lying between them. The CDR3 spells CATSDPDPAEQPHTDTQYF. As DNA, the CDR3 is TGTGCCACCAGTGATCCCGACCCCGCCGAACAGCCACACACAGATACGCAGTATTTT.

V usage is TRBV25-1 and J usage is TRBJ2-3; D perhaps matches TRBD1 (5 bases). Germline CDR1 and CDR2: MGHDK and SYGVNS. There are 13 residues in the CDR3. Between the trimmed V and J ends, which lost 11 bases and 4 bases, there was a span of 16 bases. DNA of the CDR3: TGTGCCTCCAGGGTCCAGGGTGCAGATACGCAGTATTTT. It translates to CASRVQGADTQYF.

V and J are TRBV5-1 and TRBJ2-1; 10 bases fit TRBD2. CDR1 SGHRS and CDR2 YFSETQ come from the germline V gene. This CDR3 region has 14 residues. V shed 4 bases and J 3 bases; nucleotides not matched to a gene: 1. The CDR3 DNA follows: TGCGCCAGCAGCCTAGCGGGGGACTACAATGAGCAGTTCTTC. It is translated as CASSLAGDYNEQFF.

The V and J genes are TRBV19 and TRBJ1-5, with unresolved D. V was cut by 6 bases and J by 0 bases, with 12 bases left in between. CDR3 length equals 15 residues. Germline lookup yields CDR1 LNHDA and CDR2 SQIVND (reference sequence). The CDR3: CASRMEGYSNQPQHF. The CDR3 DNA sequence: TGTGCCAGTAGAATGGAGGGTTATAGCAATCAGCCCCAGCATTTT.

The chain carries TRBV2 and TRBJ1-2; tentative D call: TRBD1 (5 bases). Between the trimmed V and J ends, which lost 6 bases and 2 bases, there was a span of 10 bases. The length of the CDR3 is 13 residues. Per the germline V gene, CDR1 is SNHLY and CDR2 is FYNNEI. The CDR3 DNA sequence: TGTGCCAGCAGAGAGACAGTCAACTATGGCTACACCTTC. Its protein product is CASRETVNYGYTF. The full variable domain, rest sourced from reference TRBV2 and TRBJ1-2, is EPEVTQTPSHQVTQMGQEVILRCVPISNHLYFYWYRQILGQKVEFLVSFYNNEISEKSEIFDDQFSVERPDGSNFTLKIRSTKLEDSAMYFCASRETVNYGYTFGSGTRLTVV.

The chain is built from TRBV10-3 and TRBJ2-1, with D tentatively TRBD1 (5 bases). The CDR3 is made up of 13 amino acids. In germline, CDR1 is ENHRY, CDR2 SYGVKD. V gave up 6 bases and J gave up 3 bases, with 9 bases separating them. The CDR3 region is CAIRPTDYNEQFF. CDR3 DNA sequence: TGTGCCATCAGGCCGACAGACTACAATGAGCAGTTCTTC.

The V gene is TRBV7-2, the J gene TRBJ2-1; D is possibly TRBD2 (6 bases). The length of the CDR3 is 16 residues. The germline V and J ends were trimmed by 3 bases and 4 bases, with 16 bases remaining between them. Germline V gene data show CDR1 as SGHTA and CDR2 as FQGNSA. The CDR3 nucleotides read TGTGCCAGCAGCTTCGCCGTGACTAGATTATACAATGAGCAGTTCTTC. Its protein product is CASSFAVTRLYNEQFF.

The chain links TRBV6-2 or TRBV6-3 to TRBJ1-5; no clear D. Looked up from germline, CDR1 is MNHEY and CDR2 is SVGEGT. This CDR3 comprises 16 residues. V lost 0 bases, J lost 1 base, and 10 bases lay in between. DNA for the CDR3: TGTGCCAGCAGTTACTCGGGCGGGAGGAGCAATCAGCCCCAGCATTTT. It encodes CASSYSGGRSNQPQHF.

Here the CDR3 DNA reads TGTGCCATCAGCCACGACAGTCTGAATGAGCAGTTCTTC. Translation gives CAISHDSLNEQFF. The chain is built from TRBV10-3 and TRBJ2-1, with D possibly being TRBD1 (5 bases). Germline lookup yields CDR1 ENHRY and CDR2 SYGVKD. The CDR3 consists of 13 residues. Trimming removed 6 bases at V and 7 bases at J, with 13 bases between.

The chain couples TRBV19 to TRBJ2-7, with 7 bases lining up with TRBD1. Germline lookup yields CDR1 LNHDA and CDR2 SQIVND (reference sequence). The length of the CDR3 is 16 residues. Trimming removed 3 bases from V and 1 base from J; junction bases left unmatched: 9. CDR3 region: CASSIPDRALSYEQYF. CDR3 DNA: TGTGCCAGTAGTATTCCAGACAGGGCCCTTTCCTACGAGCAGTACTTC. The entire variable domain, with the rest obtained from reference TRBV19 and TRBJ2-7, is as follows: DGGITQSPKYLFRKEGQNVTLSCEQNLNHDAMYWYRQDPGQGLRLIYYSQIVNDFQKGDIAEGYSVSREKKESFPLTVTSAQKNPTAFYLCASSIPDRALSYEQYFGPGTRLTVT.

The V gene is TRBV11-2, the J gene TRBJ2-5, with no clear D. The V gene's germline CDR1 is SGHAT and CDR2 FQNNGV. V lost 5 bases and J 0 bases, leaving 16 bases between the germline ends. The CDR3 covers 16 residues. The DNA of the CDR3 is TGTGCCAGCAGCACCCGCGGAAACCCGTACCAAGAGACCCAGTACTTC. Its protein product is CASSTRGNPYQETQYF.

This sequence joins TRBV4-2 and TRBJ1-1; D unclear. Per the germline V gene, CDR1 is LGHNA and CDR2 is YNFKEQ. CDR3 length: 14 amino acids. V gave up 4 bases and J gave up 1 base, with 10 bases separating them. The CDR3 is CASSPPPGNTEAFF. CDR3 nucleotide sequence: TGTGCCAGCAGCCCCCCCCCGGGGAACACTGAAGCTTTCTTT.

The rearrangement links TRBV29-1 to TRBJ1-2; 8 bases agree with TRBD1. The CDR3 runs 13 residues. CDR1 is SQVTM and CDR2 is ANQGSEA in the germline V gene. J was trimmed by 1 base and V by 3 bases; bases with no gene match: 1. This CDR3 reads CSVDRGLNYGYTF. CDR3 DNA: TGCAGCGTTGACAGGGGGCTTAACTATGGCTACACCTTC.

The V gene is TRBV28, the J gene TRBJ2-5; D might be TRBD2 (6 bases). CDR3 size: 13 residues. V lost 3 bases to trimming and J lost 6 bases, with 11 bases between them. Per the germline V gene, CDR1 is MDHEN and CDR2 is SYDVKM. The CDR3 region has the DNA TGTGCCAGCAGTTTTCGGAGCGGGCAGACCCAGTACTTC. Its translation is CASSFRSGQTQYF. The whole variable domain, remainder taken from reference TRBV28 and TRBJ2-5, is DVKVTQSSRYLVKRTGEKVFLECVQDMDHENMFWYRQDPGLGLRLIYFSYDVKMKEKGDIPEGYSVSREKKERFSLILESASTNQTSMYLCASSFRSGQTQYFGPGTRLLVL.

This chain links TRBV7-3 with TRBJ1-2; the match to TRBD1 covers 9 bases. V dropped 0 bases and J dropped 5; count of bases not matched to a gene: 4. CDR3 size: 15 residues. Germline V gene data show CDR1 as SGHTA and CDR2 as FQGTGA. The CDR3 reads CASSLTPGQGYGYTF. The CDR3 nucleotides are TGTGCCAGCAGCTTAACACCGGGACAGGGATATGGCTACACCTTC.

This clone was found a few times. CDR3 sequence: CAISGGHQPQHF. As DNA, the CDR3 is TGTGCCATCTCAGGGGGGCATCAGCCCCAGCATTTT. J is TRBJ1-5 and V is TRBV10-3, with 7 bases aligning to TRBD1. Germline values: CDR1 ENHRY, CDR2 SYGVKD. Trimming cost V 8 bases and J 5 bases; bases outside gene matches: 3. This CDR3 region has 12 residues.

The genes are TRBV15 and TRBJ1-1, with 10 nucleotides matching TRBD1. Germline assignment: CDR1 LNHNV and CDR2 YYDKDF (reference sequence). J gave up 0 bases and V 3 bases, and 10 bases lay outside the gene matches. This CDR3 is 18 amino acids long. The CDR3 nucleotides read TGTGCCACCAGCAGTCCTCCGACAGGGGGCTCCATGAACACTGAAGCTTTCTTT. It is translated as CATSSPPTGGSMNTEAFF.

The gene calls are TRBV3-1 (or the pseudogene TRBV3-2) and TRBJ2-7; D not resolved. Germline V gene lookup returns CDR1 LGHDT and CDR2 YNNKEL (reference sequence). The V end was cut by 2 bases, the J end by 2 bases, with 13 bases between. The CDR3 loop spans 15 amino acids. Here the CDR3 reads CASSQNEAPTYEQYF. The DNA for the CDR3 is TGTGCCAGCAGCCAAAACGAGGCTCCAACCTACGAGCAGTACTTC.

In this sample, this clone turned up once. The J gene is TRBJ1-4, the V gene TRBV4-2; D may be TRBD1 (5 bases). The CDR3 has 17 amino acids. The germline CDR1 and CDR2 sequences are LGHNA and YNFKEQ. V was trimmed by 0 bases and J by 7 bases, leaving 18 bases between them. This CDR3 is CASSQDPAGGGSEKLFF. The CDR3 DNA follows: TGTGCCAGCAGCCAAGACCCTGCCGGGGGGGGTAGTGAAAAACTGTTTTTT.

The sample holds one count of this clone. This chain uses TRBV30 with TRBJ1-4; 9 positions match TRBD1. CDR3 length: 14 residues. In germline, CDR1 is GTSNPN, CDR2 SVGIG (reference sequence). Losses at the gene ends were 2 bases for V and 7 bases for J; bases not matched to a gene: 5. CDR3 nucleotide sequence: TGTGCCTGGAGTACACAGGGGGCAGGTGAAAAACTGTTTTTT. This gives the protein CAWSTQGAGEKLFF.

J is TRBJ1-5 and V is TRBV6-5; D may be TRBD1 (6 bases). The CDR3 loop spans 12 amino acids. Germline assignment: CDR1 MNHEY and CDR2 SVGAGI. V shed 11 bases and J shed 4 bases, with 12 bases lying between them. CDR3 nucleotide sequence: TGTGCCGGGGGGGGCGGAAATCAGCCCCAGCATTTT. Residues: CAGGGGNQPQHF.

In its sample, this clone was seen once. The chain carries TRBV5-4 and TRBJ1-3; TRBD1 is a possible D gene (5 bases). Trimming removed 4 bases from V and 0 bases from J, with 14 bases in between. CDR1 SGHNT and CDR2 YYREEE come from the germline V gene (reference sequence). CDR3 size: 16 residues. In nucleotides, the CDR3 is TGTGCCAGCAGCCCAGGGAACCCGAGCTCTGGAAACACCATATATTTT. Residues: CASSPGNPSSGNTIYF.

The chain uses TRBV6-5 and TRBJ1-5; D may be TRBD1 (5 bases). The V end lost 0 bases, the J end lost 4 bases, and 13 bases lay between the germline ends. The CDR3 has 16 amino acids. CDR1 and CDR2 (germline): MNHEY, SVGAGI. DNA of the CDR3: TGTGCCAGCAGTTACTCCGTGGGGGGGACGAATCAGCCCCAGCATTTT. This translates into CASSYSVGGTNQPQHF.

This clone showed up just once. J is TRBJ2-5 and V is TRBV4-1; the D gene is possibly TRBD1 (6 bases). Germline CDR1 reads MGHRA; CDR2 reads YSYEKL. This CDR3 comprises 15 residues. V was cut by 4 bases and J by 5 bases, with 17 bases left in between. The CDR3 spells CASSRRALRGETQYF. As DNA, the CDR3 is TGCGCCAGCAGCCGCCGGGCCTTGAGGGGGGAGACCCAGTACTTC.

The chain recombines TRBV19 with TRBJ2-7, with TRBD1 identical over 9 bases. The V segment lost 7 bases and the J segment 6 bases; nucleotides outside the gene matches: 7. This CDR3 is built from 13 residues. Per germline, CDR1 LNHDA and CDR2 SQIVND (reference sequence). The CDR3 DNA sequence: TGTGCCAGTAATCCGACAGGGGGGGTCGAGCAGTACTTC. Its translation: CASNPTGGVEQYF.